What follows is one T cell receptor beta chain and its context. What it binds is unknown. The PCR was carried out with 60 Vbeta primers and 13 Jbeta primers. The repertoire was sequenced with immunoSEQ multiplex PCR; TCRdb's copy has only in-frame clones and lacks some. Of about 220,000 clones in the sample, just over 75% were seen once. This sample was included in a study of cytomegalovirus exposure and HLA in healthy donors. Study in general: For the roughly 400 genotyped donors, 65% to 90% fell within the Caucasian-associated ancestry cluster.

Study-wide points: Sequencing depth across donors, presence/absence analyses assumed, was roughly uniform. Some highly shared sequence variants likely arose as a pipeline artifact. CMV serostatus was the sole immune exposure information available.

The TCR sequence derives from a man younger than 35 in good health and CMV-seronegative. Material: PBMCs.

CDR3 DNA sequence: TGCGCCAGCAGCCAAGGACACTTCTCCTACGAGCAGTACTTC. This codes for CASSQGHFSYEQYF. This chain joins TRBV4-1 and TRBJ2-7; no clear D. This CDR3 has 14 residues. V lost 1 base and J 0 bases, leaving 7 bases between the germline ends. CDR1 and CDR2 (germline): MGHRA, YSYEKL.